The 30 T cell receptor beta chains in this list originate from one sample, sequenced in a study of a mutant IDH1 vaccine in newly diagnosed glioma. Only in-frame clones appear in the TCRdb table, and some are missing; sequencing was by immunoSEQ multiplex PCR. The table shows 40,000 or so clones, with approximately 78% occurring only once. Indicated time point: baseline, week 1 (first vaccination visit). Indicated treatment: pre-vaccination baseline after standard-of-care therapy. This specimen was PBMCs, taken from a glioma patient treated with radiotherapy, temozolomide or both. The receptors stem from a man aged 35 to 55 with glioma. Some clones in this sample may be carry-over from other donors' samples.

V gene TRBV29-1 combines with J gene TRBJ2-3, with unresolved D. Germline lookup yields CDR1 SQVTM and CDR2 ANQGSEA. V lost 5 bases and J lost 0, with 9 bases in between. CDR3 length: 13 amino acids. CDR3 DNA: TGCAGCGTTCGGTCCCCTAGCACAGATACGCAGTATTTT. As protein: CSVRSPSTDTQYF.

V and J are TRBV28 and TRBJ2-7, with D uncertain. The CDR3 totals 12 residues. Germline V gene sequence: CDR1 MDHEN, CDR2 SYDVKM. Between the trimmed V and J ends, which lost 2 bases and 5 bases, there was a span of 7 bases. The CDR3 loop is CASSLKGHEQYF. In DNA, the CDR3 is TGTGCCAGCAGTTTAAAGGGCCACGAGCAGTACTTC. The full variable domain, with the rest looked up from reference TRBV28 and TRBJ2-7, is DVKVTQSSRYLVKRTGEKVFLECVQDMDHENMFWYRQDPGLGLRLIYFSYDVKMKEKGDIPEGYSVSREKKERFSLILESASTNQTSMYLCASSLKGHEQYFGPGTRLTVT.

The CDR3 bases are TGTGCCAGCTCACCGGTCGGGACAGGGGGTAATCAGCCCCAGCATTTT. Protein: CASSPVGTGGNQPQHF. The chain uses TRBV18 and TRBJ1-5; 11 bases agree with TRBD1. Germline V CDR1 and CDR2: KGHSH, LQKENI. The V segment lost 3 bases and the J segment 4 bases; nucleotides outside the gene matches: 5. This CDR3 comprises 16 residues.

This chain joins TRBV7-8 and TRBJ2-4; 12 bases map to TRBD2. CDR3 length equals 18 residues. Germline-derived CDR1 and CDR2 are SGHVS and FQNEAQ. J lost 0 bases, V lost 1 base, and 4 bases had no gene match. The CDR3 bases are TGTGCCAGCAGCTTAGGTAGACTAGCGGGGGCAGCCAAAAACATTCAGTACTTC. Protein sequence: CASSLGRLAGAAKNIQYF.

The chain couples TRBV7-7 to TRBJ1-2; the match to TRBD1 covers 9 bases. V shed 5 bases and J 7 bases; nucleotides not matched to a gene: 17. CDR1 is SSHAT and CDR2 is FNYEAQ in the germline V gene (reference sequence). The CDR3 is made up of 17 amino acids. This CDR3 is CASSPIGEQGAVGGYTF. Written as DNA, the CDR3 is TGTGCCAGCAGCCCCATAGGGGAACAGGGGGCAGTTGGTGGCTACACCTTC.

CDR3 sequence reads: CASNLRPTETQYF. The CDR3 region has the DNA TGTGCCAGCAATCTCCGCCCAACAGAGACCCAGTACTTC. The chain carries TRBV7-2 and TRBJ2-5; D is undetermined. The CDR3 totals 13 residues. Germline CDR1 reads SGHTA; CDR2 reads FQGNSA. V was shortened by 7 bases and J by 4 bases, with 13 bases between the two germline ends. Looking up the rest from reference TRBV7-2 and TRBJ2-5 gives the full variable domain: GAGVSQSPSNKVTEKGKDVELRCDPISGHTALYWYRQSLGQGLEFLIYFQGNSAPDKSGLPSDRFSAERTGGSVSTLTIQRTQQEDSAVYLCASNLRPTETQYFGPGTRLLVL.

The chain carries TRBV7-9 and TRBJ2-3; a weak D match, TRBD2 (6 bases). The CDR3 sequence is 13 residues long. CDR1 is SEHNR and CDR2 is FQNEAQ in the germline V gene (reference sequence). The V end was cut by 9 bases, the J end by 5 bases, with 15 bases between. CDR3 residues: CARARSGGDTQYF. CDR3 nucleotides: TGTGCCAGAGCCAGGTCCGGGGGAGATACGCAGTATTTT. Full variable domain (remainder filled in from reference TRBV7-9 and TRBJ2-3): DTGVSQNPRHKITKRGQNVTFRCDPISEHNRLYWYRQTLGQGPEFLTYFQNEAQLEKSRLLSDRFSAERPKGSFSTLEIQRTEQGDSAMYLCARARSGGDTQYFGPGTRLTVL.

This chain connects TRBV30 to TRBJ1-6; D ambiguous. The germline CDR1 and CDR2 sequences are GTSNPN and SVGIG (reference sequence). The CDR3 contains 14 residues. Trimming cost V 0 bases and J 10 bases, with 13 bases left between them. The CDR3 is CAWSVGQDISPLHF. The DNA of the CDR3 is TGTGCCTGGAGTGTAGGGCAGGATATCTCACCCCTCCACTTT.

V gene TRBV7-2 combines with J gene TRBJ1-2; maybe TRBD1 (5 bases). The CDR3 spans 13 residues. V dropped 2 bases and J dropped 4 bases, with 8 bases sitting between them. The germline V gene has CDR1 SGHTA and CDR2 FQGNSA. This CDR3 reads CASSLWGLYGYTF. The CDR3 DNA is TGTGCCAGCAGCTTATGGGGCCTCTATGGCTACACCTTC.

The V gene is TRBV4-2, the J gene TRBJ2-7; D not certain. The V and J ends lost 5 bases and 4 bases respectively, with 9 bases between them. CDR1 and CDR2 from the germline V gene are LGHNA and YNFKEQ. The CDR3 is made up of 12 amino acids. The CDR3 loop reads CASSNSVYEQYF. CDR3 DNA: TGTGCCAGCAGCAACTCCGTTTACGAGCAGTACTTC.

This clone was observed a single time. The chain couples TRBV7-9 to TRBJ2-7; 7 positions agree with TRBD1. CDR1 and CDR2 from the germline V gene are SEHNR and FQNEAQ (reference sequence). The V segment lost 5 bases and the J segment 5 bases; nucleotides outside the gene matches: 3. The CDR3 is made up of 12 amino acids. CDR3 nucleotides: TGTGCCAGCAGCGCGACAGGGAACGAGCAGTACTTC. Protein sequence: CASSATGNEQYF.

The CDR3 protein is CASSSSGGVSYEQYF. The CDR3 coding sequence is TGTGCCAGCAGCTCTAGCGGGGGAGTCTCCTACGAGCAGTACTTC. The chain combines TRBV9 with TRBJ2-7, with TRBD2 identical over 10 bases. Trimming cost V 4 bases and J 0 bases; bases outside gene matches: 4. The CDR3 has 15 residues. Germline V gene lookup returns CDR1 SGDLS and CDR2 YYNGEE.

The chain has TRBV6-6 and TRBJ2-7; a possible D gene is TRBD1 (6 bases). This CDR3 comprises 13 residues. Germline V CDR1 and CDR2: MNHNY, SVGAGI (reference sequence). Trimming shortened V by 6 bases and J by 4 bases, and 13 bases separated the two germline ends. The CDR3 reads CASSLNRVYEQYF. The CDR3 region has the DNA TGTGCCAGCAGCTTGAACAGGGTGTACGAGCAGTACTTC.

The chain links TRBV7-2 to TRBJ1-2; 8 nucleotides match TRBD1. The germline CDR1 and CDR2 sequences are SGHTA and FQGNSA. Unmatched junction bases numbered 2, after V lost 4 bases and J lost 4 bases. There are 13 residues in the CDR3. The CDR3 DNA reads TGTGCCAGCAGCTCGGGACAGGCCTATGGCTACACCTTC. Its protein product is CASSSGQAYGYTF.

The chain combines TRBV6-1 with TRBJ1-2; TRBD1 agrees at 10 bases. The CDR3 length is 15 residues. From germline, CDR1 is MNHNS and CDR2 SASEGT. Trimming cost V 3 bases and J 4 bases; bases outside gene matches: 5. CDR3 coding DNA: TGTGCCAGCAGTGACTTCGGGACAGGGGTCTATGGCTACACCTTC. Residues: CASSDFGTGVYGYTF.

This chain uses TRBV2 with TRBJ2-5, with TRBD1 as a possible D gene (5 bases). The V end was cut by 3 bases, the J end by 5 bases, with 13 bases between. This CDR3 spans 14 amino acids. Germline V CDR1 and CDR2: SNHLY, FYNNEI. CDR3 sequence: CASSEGRVIETQYF. The CDR3 DNA reads TGTGCCAGCAGTGAGGGCAGGGTAATTGAGACCCAGTACTTC.

This rearrangement joins TRBV5-4 to TRBJ2-5; 10 positions agree with TRBD2. This CDR3 is 15 amino acids long. The germline CDR1 and CDR2 sequences are SGHNT and YYREEE (reference sequence). The V gene end was trimmed by 2 bases and the J gene end by 1 base; junction bases not matched to a gene: 2. In nucleotides, the CDR3 is TGTGCCAGCAGCTTCAGACTAGCGGGCCAAGAGACCCAGTACTTC. Translation: CASSFRLAGQETQYF.

The V gene is TRBV30, the J gene TRBJ1-5, with D perhaps matching TRBD1 (6 bases). The length of the CDR3 is 12 residues. The V gene's germline CDR1 is GTSNPN and CDR2 SVGIG (reference sequence). V was pared by 8 bases and J by 6 bases, with 14 bases between. For the CDR3, the DNA is TGTGCCCTTGGACAGAGCGGTCAGCCCCAGCATTTT. Residues: CALGQSGQPQHF. The complete variable domain, with remaining parts taken from reference TRBV30 and TRBJ1-5, reads SQTIHQWPATLVQPVGSPLSLECTVEGTSNPNLYWYRQAAGRGLQLLFYSVGIGQISSEVPQNLSASRPQDRQFILSSKKLLLSDSGFYLCALGQSGQPQHFGDGTRLSIL.

The sample holds one count of this clone. This chain connects TRBV5-6 to TRBJ2-3; either TRBD1 or TRBD2 may fit D (5 bases each). Trimming took off 4 bases at V and 6 bases at J, with 15 bases between the two ends. This CDR3 region has 14 residues. CDR1 SGHDT and CDR2 YYEEEE come from the germline V gene. CDR3 region: CASSPWGEGDTQYF. The CDR3 DNA follows: TGTGCCAGCAGCCCCTGGGGAGAGGGGGATACGCAGTATTTT. The whole variable domain, filled in from reference TRBV5-6 and TRBJ2-3, reads DAGVTQSPTHLIKTRGQQVTLRCSPKSGHDTVSWYQQALGQGPQFIFQYYEEEERQRGNFPDRFSGHQFPNYSSELNVNALLLGDSALYLCASSPWGEGDTQYFGPGTRLTVL.

The J gene is TRBJ2-5, the V gene TRBV5-1, with no clear D. V was trimmed by 3 bases and J by 5 bases, leaving 17 bases between them. The CDR3 length is 15 residues. Germline CDR1 SGHRS, CDR2 YFSETQ. CDR3 DNA sequence: TGCGCCAGCAGCTCATTACGGACCCAGGAGGAGACCCAGTACTTC. Protein: CASSSLRTQEETQYF.

This clone was seen a handful of times. The chain uses TRBV4-3 and TRBJ1-1; 8 bases agree with TRBD1. After removal of 1 base from V and 7 bases from J, the junction contained 5 bases not matched to a gene. CDR1 LGHNA and CDR2 YSLEER come from the germline V gene. The CDR3 runs to 14 residues. The CDR3 reads CASSQAYRGDEAFF. CDR3 sequence (DNA): TGCGCCAGCAGCCAAGCCTACAGGGGGGATGAAGCTTTCTTT.

The rearrangement joins TRBV15 to TRBJ2-1, with D perhaps TRBD1 (6 bases). Germline V lookup: CDR1 LNHNV, CDR2 YYDKDF (reference sequence). The CDR3 loop spans 14 amino acids. Trimming stripped 1 base from V and 7 bases from J, with 11 bases between. CDR3 nucleotide sequence: TGTGCCACCAGCAGAGGGGAAGGGGGAAATGAGCAGTTCTTC. It is translated as CATSRGEGGNEQFF.

This clone has a handful of counts. The genes are TRBV7-9 and TRBJ1-1, with TRBD1 as a possible D gene (6 bases). Trimming stripped 6 bases from V and 1 base from J, with 9 bases between. This CDR3 region has 13 residues. Per the germline V gene, CDR1 is SEHNR and CDR2 is FQNEAQ (reference sequence). The CDR3 region is CASSWDKNTEAFF. The CDR3 bases are TGTGCCAGCAGTTGGGACAAGAACACTGAAGCTTTCTTT.

The V gene is TRBV14, the J gene TRBJ2-3; no reliable D call. The CDR3 contains 13 residues. Germline values: CDR1 SGHDN, CDR2 FVKESK. V was clipped by 4 bases and J by 2 bases, with 7 bases between them. Written as DNA, the CDR3 is TGTGCCAGCAGCCTTTTAGACACAGATACGCAGTATTTT. Amino acids: CASSLLDTDTQYF. The entire variable domain, with the rest obtained from reference TRBV14 and TRBJ2-3, is as follows: EAGVTQFPSHSVIEKGQTVTLRCDPISGHDNLYWYRRVMGKEIKFLLHFVKESKQDESGMPNNRFLAERTGGTYSTLKVQPAELEDSGVYFCASSLLDTDTQYFGPGTRLTVL.

This rearrangement joins TRBV7-2 to TRBJ1-6; D is uncertain. CDR1 and CDR2 (germline): SGHTA, FQGNSA. Between the trimmed V and J ends, which lost 3 bases and 0 bases, there was a span of 6 bases. The CDR3 spans 15 residues. The DNA of the CDR3 is TGTGCCAGCAGCTTTGGGAGCTCCTATAATTCACCCCTCCACTTT. It specifies CASSFGSSYNSPLHF.

This clone has more than one count but fewer than ten. The chain joins TRBV6-1 to TRBJ1-2, with D unresolved. The CDR3 extends over 15 amino acids. V shed 3 bases and J shed 5 bases, with 16 bases lying between them. Germline values: CDR1 MNHNS, CDR2 SASEGT. CDR3 protein: CASSESSGQIYGYTF. CDR3 bases: TGTGCCAGCAGTGAGTCTTCTGGCCAGATTTATGGCTACACCTTC.

This clone was counted once. The rearrangement uses TRBV19 and TRBJ2-2; 11 bases fit TRBD2. The V gene end was trimmed by 3 bases and the J gene end by 7 bases; junction bases not matched to a gene: 7. The CDR3 sequence is 16 residues long. CDR1 and CDR2 (germline): LNHDA, SQIVND (reference sequence). CDR3 nucleotide sequence: TGTGCCAGTAGTATCTCGGCTAGCGGGGGGTTCGGGGAGCTGTTTTTT. Translation: CASSISASGGFGELFF.

V gene TRBV9 combines with J gene TRBJ1-4, with D perhaps TRBD1 (6 bases). Looked up from germline, CDR1 is SGDLS and CDR2 is YYNGEE. CDR3 length equals 16 residues. The V end was cut by 4 bases, the J end by 5 bases, with 18 bases between. This chain's CDR3 is CASSPPTGTENEKLFF. CDR3 coding DNA: TGTGCCAGCAGCCCACCTACAGGGACGGAGAATGAAAAACTGTTTTTT.

The chain couples TRBV19 to TRBJ1-2, with D perhaps TRBD1 (6 bases). Germline-derived CDR1 and CDR2 are LNHDA and SQIVND (reference sequence). This CDR3 has 16 amino acids. The germline V and J ends were trimmed by 7 bases and 0 bases, with 18 bases remaining between them. The CDR3 DNA reads TGTGCCAGTATTCGGACAGCCCCAAGTACTAACTATGGCTACACCTTC. Protein: CASIRTAPSTNYGYTF.

J is TRBJ2-6 and V is TRBV11-2, with D maybe TRBD1 (7 bases). CDR3 length: 15 amino acids. Germline V gene data show CDR1 as SGHAT and CDR2 as FQNNGV. V was pared by 7 bases and J by 1 base, with 11 bases between. This CDR3 is CASIQGGSGANVLTF. DNA of the CDR3: TGTGCCAGCATCCAGGGGGGTTCTGGGGCCAACGTCCTGACTTTC.